The sequence of this TCR beta chain was determined in a study of brain metastases from non-small cell lung cancer. General study findings and limits: Brain metastases shared most TCR repertoire with primaries, with sparse T cells. Compared with their matched primary tumors, roughly 60% of brain metastases showed expanded T-cell clones. T-cell infiltration was lower in brain metastases than primaries (P < 0.001).

Regarding this clone: Its cognate antigen is unknown.

The germline gives CDR1 SGHTS, CDR2 YDEGEE. This CDR3 spans 16 amino acids. The V and J ends lost 0 bases and 3 bases respectively, with 14 bases between them. Libraries were prepared by immunoSEQ multiplex PCR; TCRdb keeps only in-frame clonotypes and omits some of them. The sample has about 1,800 clones, 80% to 90% seen once. The rearrangement uses TRBV5-8 and TRBJ2-3, with D possibly being TRBD2 (6 bases). Sequencing used tissue from a brain metastasis. This clonotype was sampled from a donor at least 40 years old with non-small cell lung cancer. The CDR3 here is CASSLGPGLGTDTQYF. The DNA of the CDR3 is TGTGCCAGCAGCTTGGGACCGGGACTGGGGACAGATACGCAGTATTTT.